Listed below are T cell receptor beta chains from one sample, sequenced in a study of T cell clones after liver transplantation. Measured with immunoSEQ multiplex PCR; TCRdb has only the in-frame clones, and not every one. The data contain 49,000 or so clones, about 67% of them singletons. The sequencing here drew on CD4+ T cells from blood, taken about 56 months after liver transplant. These receptors all stem from a human patient who received a liver transplant. Some T cells may have come from the graft donor. Each CDR3 is given with its conserved first and last residue. Fields, in order: D gene, V gene, J gene, clone size, CDR3 length, CDR3 protein, CDR3 DNA. A D gene is named only where the DNA matches it firmly. For some rows the clone size is stated as once, few or many, or as a class when expanded; others skip it.

-	TRBV28	TRBJ2-3	-	15	CASSSSGGWTDTQYF	-
-	TRBV11-1	TRBJ1-2	once	17	CASSPSMVKGRSYGYTF	TGTGCCAGCAGCCCGTCCATGGTTAAGGGGCGCAGCTATGGCTACACCTTC
-	TRBV7-9	TRBJ1-3	-	14	CAAATDGLGNTIYF	TGTGCCGCGGCTACCGACGGCCTCGGAAACACCATATATTTT
-	TRBV30	TRBJ1-2	-	12	CAWRRGLGGYTF	TGTGCCTGGAGGCGGGGGCTGGGGGGCTACACCTTC
-	TRBV5-1	TRBJ2-7	medium-sized	16	CASSLVGGGQAYEQYF	TGCGCCAGCAGCTTGGTAGGCGGGGGACAGGCCTACGAGCAGTACTTC
-	TRBV11-2	TRBJ1-6	-	15	CASSPRAGVGSPLHF	TGTGCCAGCAGCCCACGGGCAGGAGTCGGGTCACCCCTCCACTTT
-	TRBV19	TRBJ2-1	once	12	CASSKAFGEQFF	TGTGCCAGTAGTAAGGCGTTCGGTGAGCAGTTCTTC
-	TRBV30	TRBJ1-2	-	12	CAWSPGPGGYTF	TGTGCCTGGAGTCCAGGACCCGGGGGCTACACCTTC
-	TRBV6-5	TRBJ2-5	-	16	CASSYLGRALQETQYF	TGTGCCAGCAGTTATCTCGGCAGGGCGCTCCAAGAGACCCAGTACTTC
-	TRBV6-1	TRBJ1-6	-	16	CASSEAGWGYNSPLHF	TGTGCCAGCAGTGAAGCGGGGTGGGGGTATAATTCACCCCTCCACTTT
-	TRBV6-5	TRBJ1-5	-	13	CAAATARDQPQHF	TGTGCAGCGGCGACAGCGCGGGATCAGCCCCAGCATTTT
TRBD1	TRBV7-2	TRBJ2-7	-	13	CASSPIQGYEQYF	TGTGCCAGCAGCCCCATACAGGGGTACGAGCAGTACTTC
TRBD1	TRBV9	TRBJ2-4	few	13	CASSVGTGAIQYF	TGTGCCAGCAGCGTCGGGACAGGGGCTATACAGTACTTC
-	TRBV25-1	TRBJ2-7	-	13	CASSAVLGAEQYF	TGTGCCAGCAGCGCGGTCCTCGGGGCCGAGCAGTACTTC
-	TRBV7-9	TRBJ1-5	once	15	CASSLGAGANQPQHF	TGTGCCAGCAGCTTAGGGGCAGGCGCCAATCAGCCCCAGCATTTT
TRBD2	TRBV2	TRBJ2-3	-	17	CASSHTPGLAGSDTQYF	TGTGCCAGCAGTCACACTCCGGGACTAGCGGGGTCAGATACGCAGTATTTT
-	TRBV19	TRBJ2-3	-	15	CASSSQYASTDTQYF	TGTGCCAGTAGTTCGCAGTACGCTAGCACAGATACGCAGTATTTT
TRBD1	TRBV5-4	TRBJ1-1	-	15	CASSVTGTQTTEAFF	TGTGCCAGCAGCGTGACAGGGACTCAAACCACTGAAGCTTTCTTT
-	TRBV5-1	TRBJ2-7	-	14	CASSPEGDFREQYF	TGCGCCAGCAGCCCGGAGGGGGATTTCAGGGAGCAGTACTTC
-	TRBV6-5	TRBJ2-1	-	13	CASSYSSVYEQFF	TGTGCCAGCAGTTACTCCTCAGTCTATGAGCAGTTCTTC
-	TRBV7-9	TRBJ1-2	-	12	CASSLPLYGYTF	TGTGCCAGCAGCTTACCTCTCTATGGCTACACCTTC
-	TRBV27	TRBJ2-3	-	18	CASSLSGLQRTSTDTQYF	TGTGCCAGCAGTTTATCGGGCCTCCAACGGACTAGCACAGATACGCAGTATTTT
TRBD1	TRBV10-3	TRBJ1-6	-	15	CASQGFRVDNSPLHF	TGTGCCTCACAGGGGTTCAGGGTCGATAATTCACCCCTCCACTTT
-	TRBV14	TRBJ2-6	-	17	CASSPVLRLSGANVLTF	TGTGCCAGCAGCCCAGTGCTTCGCCTCTCTGGGGCCAACGTCCTGACTTTC
TRBD1	TRBV28	TRBJ1-2	-	14	CASRTGQGVNGYTF	TGTGCCAGCAGAACGGGACAGGGGGTAAATGGCTACACCTTC
TRBD2	TRBV28	TRBJ2-7	-	14	CASSLSGREREQYF	TGTGCCAGCAGTTTATCGGGGAGGGAGCGCGAGCAGTACTTC
-	TRBV25-1	TRBJ2-3	-	16	CASSEYRRGSTDTQYF	TGTGCCAGCAGTGAATATCGTAGGGGGAGCACAGATACGCAGTATTTT
TRBD1	TRBV7-9	TRBJ1-2	-	14	CASSAGQAIGGYTF	TGTGCCAGCAGCGCGGGACAGGCCATTGGCGGCTACACCTTC
-	TRBV6-6	TRBJ2-7	-	16	CASSYPRAGPSYEQYF	TGTGCCAGCAGTTACCCCCGGGCGGGGCCCTCCTACGAGCAGTACTTC
-	TRBV6-4	TRBJ1-2	once	14	CASSAVFRENGYTF	TGTGCCAGCAGTGCCGTTTTTCGAGAGAATGGCTACACCTTC
TRBD1	TRBV28	TRBJ1-6	-	16	CASSKRDRVVNSPLHF	TGTGCCAGCAGTAAACGGGACAGGGTAGTCAATTCACCCCTCCACTTT
-	TRBV29-1	TRBJ1-2	-	13	CSVESGPNYGYTF	TGCAGCGTTGAATCAGGGCCCAACTATGGCTACACCTTC
-	TRBV11-3	TRBJ2-2	-	15	CASSANRDPTGELFF	TGTGCCAGCAGCGCAAACAGGGATCCCACCGGGGAGCTGTTTTTT
TRBD2	TRBV9	TRBJ2-1	-	15	CASSVGTSAGGEQFF	TGTGCCAGCAGCGTAGGGACTAGCGCCGGGGGAGAGCAGTTCTTC
-	TRBV7-9	TRBJ1-1	-	12	CASSNTGYEAFF	TGTGCCAGCAGCAACACAGGGTATGAAGCTTTCTTT
TRBD2	TRBV2	TRBJ2-4	few	16	CASSLSGGLAKNIQYF	TGTGCCAGCAGTCTAAGCGGGGGGTTAGCCAAAAACATTCAGTACTTC
-	TRBV27	TRBJ1-4	-	14	CASSYLGGNEKLFF	TGTGCCAGCAGCTACCTGGGGGGAAATGAAAAACTGTTTTTT
-	TRBV7-8	TRBJ1-5	few	14	CASSPGAPHQPQHF	TGTGCCAGCAGCCCCGGAGCGCCTCATCAGCCCCAGCATTTT
-	TRBV7-9	TRBJ2-7	-	13	CASSPMSRDQQYF	TGTGCCAGCAGCCCTATGTCAAGGGACCAGCAGTACTTC
-	TRBV6-5	TRBJ1-5	-	13	CASSYDSNQPQHF	TGTGCCAGCAGTTATGATAGCAATCAGCCCCAGCATTTT
TRBD1	TRBV7-9	TRBJ2-1	-	17	CASSPQGPGGFYNEQFF	TGTGCCAGCAGCCCACAAGGCCCAGGGGGCTTCTACAATGAGCAGTTCTTC
TRBD1	TRBV18	TRBJ1-5	many	15	CASSPGTGVGQPQHF	TGTGCCAGCTCTCCCGGGACAGGGGTGGGTCAGCCCCAGCATTTT
-	TRBV7-9	TRBJ1-6	-	14	CASSFSQNNSPLHF	TGTGCCAGCAGCTTTAGTCAGAATAATTCACCCCTCCACTTT
-	TRBV28	TRBJ1-2	-	13	CAVTQGTRYGYTF	TGTGCCGTCACCCAGGGTACACGCTATGGCTACACCTTC
-	TRBV5-1	TRBJ1-1	-	13	CASSLTGSTEAFF	TGCGCCAGCAGCTTGACGGGATCTACTGAAGCTTTCTTT
-	TRBV7-9	TRBJ1-1	once	14	CASSPGMRGTEAFF	TGTGCCAGCAGCCCAGGAATGCGTGGGACTGAAGCTTTCTTT
-	TRBV7-8	TRBJ2-1	few	15	CASSFRDGPHNEQFF	TGTGCCAGCAGCTTCAGGGACGGTCCCCACAATGAGCAGTTCTTC
-	TRBV7-8	TRBJ1-3	-	15	CASSLRRTSGNTIYF	TGTGCCAGCAGCTTACGGAGGACCTCTGGAAACACCATATATTTT
TRBD1	TRBV15	TRBJ2-7	few	15	CATSGSGTGSLEQYF	TGTGCCACCAGCGGATCCGGGACAGGGTCCCTCGAGCAGTACTTC
TRBD1	TRBV30	TRBJ1-4	-	13	CAWKTGVLEKLFF	TGTGCCTGGAAGACAGGGGTGTTAGAAAAACTGTTTTTT
TRBD1	TRBV6-5	TRBJ1-5	-	14	CASRRQGARQPQHF	TGTGCCAGCAGACGACAGGGGGCACGACAGCCCCAGCATTTT
TRBD1	TRBV11-2	TRBJ1-2	-	15	CASSAKTTGVEGYTF	TGTGCCAGCAGCGCGAAAACGACAGGGGTAGAGGGCTACACCTTC
-	TRBV18	TRBJ2-7	-	13	CASSPRDGYEQYF	TGTGCCAGCTCACCCCGGGACGGCTACGAGCAGTACTTC
-	TRBV6-1	TRBJ1-1	few	13	CASSGQQATEAFF	TGTGCCAGCAGTGGACAACAGGCCACTGAAGCTTTCTTT
TRBD1	TRBV28	TRBJ2-1	few	18	CASSFGTGNPQVYNEQFF	TGTGCCAGCAGTTTTGGGACAGGGAACCCCCAAGTCTACAATGAGCAGTTCTTC
TRBD1	TRBV30	TRBJ1-2	few	11	CAWSDRGGYTF	TGTGCCTGGAGTGACAGGGGAGGCTACACCTTC
-	TRBV7-3	TRBJ2-7	-	12	CASSPGGYEQYF	TGTGCCAGCAGCCCCGGCGGCTACGAGCAGTACTTC
-	TRBV28	TRBJ2-2	-	13	CASSAIGPGSCFF	-
-	TRBV4-1	TRBJ1-3	few	15	CASSQTPFSGNTIYF	TGCGCCAGCAGCCAAACCCCCTTCTCTGGAAACACCATATATTTT